Each of the 18 T cell receptor beta chains below was sequenced from the same sample in a study of shared clonotypes between healthy human individuals. The method was immunoSEQ multiplex PCR; TCRdb's version includes in-frame clones alone and lacks a portion of them. In the table there are about 980,000 clones, more than 75% of which are singletons. The sequenced sample consisted of memory CD4+ T cells sorted from blood. Subset indicated: CD45RA-negative fraction. All receptors derive from a man between 18 and 29 years old in good health.

The rearrangement links TRBV27 to TRBJ2-7; unclear D gene. Germline CDR1 is MNHEY and CDR2 is SMNVEV (reference sequence). CDR3 length: 13 amino acids. V lost 3 bases and J lost 3, with 9 bases in between. The CDR3, as DNA: TGTGCCAGCAGTTTCGCCAAGGGCTACGAGCAGTACTTC. The encoded protein is CASSFAKGYEQYF.

The V call is TRBV30, the J call TRBJ2-2; 9 positions agree with TRBD2. The CDR3 loop spans 16 amino acids. Germline CDR1 and CDR2: GTSNPN and SVGIG (reference sequence). V gave up 8 bases and J gave up 1 base; unmatched junction bases: 11. The CDR3 here is CAGTYSGGLNTGELFF. The CDR3 coding sequence is TGTGCCGGTACCTATAGCGGGGGCCTGAACACCGGGGAGCTGTTTTTT.

The chain has TRBV7-2 and TRBJ2-7, with 8 bases aligning to TRBD2. Germline values: CDR1 SGHTA, CDR2 FQGNSA. With 6 bases clipped from V and 6 bases from J, the junction kept 13 bases outside the gene matches. This CDR3 has 15 residues. CDR3 in amino acids: CASRFTSGPIGEQYF. The DNA for the CDR3 is TGTGCCAGCAGGTTTACTAGCGGACCAATTGGCGAGCAGTACTTC.

V usage is TRBV11-2 and J usage is TRBJ2-1; 7 positions match TRBD2. V was pared by 5 bases and J by 8 bases, with 12 bases of the junction left unmatched. The CDR3 contains 15 residues. Germline CDR1 reads SGHAT; CDR2 reads FQNNGV. The CDR3 protein is CASSPRMREWYEQFF. CDR3 sequence (DNA): TGTGCCAGCAGCCCGCGAATGCGGGAGTGGTATGAGCAGTTCTTC.

The rearrangement uses TRBV5-1 and TRBJ2-7, with D uncertain. Trimming pared 0 bases from V and 5 bases from J, leaving 12 bases between. This CDR3 spans 14 amino acids. Germline V gives CDR1 SGHRS, CDR2 YFSETQ. CDR3 amino acids: CASSLELGSHEQYF. Written as DNA, the CDR3 is TGCGCCAGCAGCTTGGAGCTAGGTAGCCACGAGCAGTACTTC.

CDR3 sequence reads: CASSQGAGPLHF. The CDR3 DNA reads as TGCGCCAGCAGCCAAGGGGCAGGACCCCTCCACTTT. V gene TRBV4-3 combines with J gene TRBJ1-6; D remains unclear. The V gene lost 1 base and the J gene lost 12 bases, with 7 bases spanning the gap. This CDR3 spans 12 amino acids. Germline V lookup: CDR1 LGHNA, CDR2 YSLEER.

DNA for the CDR3: TGCAGCGTTGAGAGCTGGGCCCGAGGCCTCATGAACACTGAAGCTTTCTTT. Translating gives CSVESWARGLMNTEAFF. V gene TRBV29-1 combines with J gene TRBJ1-1; unclear D gene. Trimming took off 3 bases at V and 0 bases at J, with 20 bases between the two ends. The CDR3 is 17 amino acids. CDR1 and CDR2 (germline): SQVTM, ANQGSEA.

The sample holds a few counts of this clone. The chain is built from TRBV4-3 and TRBJ2-7; 10 bases align to TRBD2. The CDR3 spans 17 residues. Germline CDR1 LGHNA, CDR2 YSLEER. V trimming: 0 bases; J trimming: 4 bases; junction bases outside the gene matches: 9. The CDR3 loop reads CASSQEAGTSAFYEQYF. The CDR3 coding sequence is TGCGCCAGCAGCCAAGAAGCAGGGACTAGCGCCTTTTACGAGCAGTACTTC.

This chain joins TRBV7-9 and TRBJ2-1; no definite D call. V shed 5 bases and J shed 0 bases, with 11 bases lying between them. This CDR3 is built from 15 residues. Germline V gene lookup returns CDR1 SEHNR and CDR2 FQNEAQ (reference sequence). The CDR3 DNA sequence: TGTGCCAGCAGCCCCTTCCGCGGCTCCTACAATGAGCAGTTCTTC. This sequence encodes CASSPFRGSYNEQFF.

Only one count was recorded for this clone. V usage is TRBV6-6 and J usage is TRBJ2-1; a possible D gene is TRBD1 (6 bases). Trimming cost V 5 bases and J 5 bases, with 16 bases left between them. Germline assignment: CDR1 MNHNY and CDR2 SVGAGI (reference sequence). The CDR3 is 15 residues long. The chain's CDR3 is CASSQQLQGNNEQFF. Here the CDR3 DNA reads TGTGCCAGCAGTCAACAGTTACAGGGAAACAATGAGCAGTTCTTC.

The chain employs TRBV2 and TRBJ1-1; TRBD1 is a possible D gene (5 bases). This CDR3 spans 13 amino acids. CDR1 and CDR2 (germline): SNHLY, FYNNEI. The V gene lost 6 bases and the J gene lost 11 bases, with 19 bases spanning the gap. The CDR3 region has the DNA TGTGCCAGCAGCGTACTCGGGGCCCCGGAGGCTTTCTTT. Protein sequence: CASSVLGAPEAFF.

Concerning this clone itself: Different DNA sequences within this sample yield the same CDR3. The chain is built from TRBV5-1 and TRBJ2-7; D could derive from TRBD1 or TRBD2 (6 bases each). Germline CDR1 SGHRS, CDR2 YFSETQ. The CDR3 is 14 residues long. The ends were cut back, 7 bases at V and 0 bases at J, with 14 bases in the middle. CDR3: CASSGGGSSYEQYF. The CDR3 DNA sequence: TGCGCCAGCTCCGGAGGGGGAAGCTCCTACGAGCAGTACTTC.

The chain uses TRBV19 and TRBJ1-4; 8 bases match TRBD1. The CDR3 has 14 residues. Trimming at V came to 4 bases and at J to 10 bases, leaving 8 bases not matched to a gene. Germline V gene data show CDR1 as LNHDA and CDR2 as SQIVND (reference sequence). The CDR3 coding sequence is TGTGCCAGTAGTACTGGACAGGGAACCGGAAAACTGTTTTTT. Translation: CASSTGQGTGKLFF.

The CDR3, as DNA: TGTGCCAGCAGCTTAACCCCGGGACAGGGGGCGCGGAAACACAATGAGCAGTTCTTC. Its translation: CASSLTPGQGARKHNEQFF. The chain recombines TRBV7-9 with TRBJ2-1, with TRBD1 identical over 12 bases. V lost 2 bases and J lost 5; bases outside the gene matches: 13. This CDR3 has 19 amino acids. Germline CDR1 and CDR2: SEHNR and FQNEAQ (reference sequence).

The chain recombines TRBV11-2 with TRBJ1-1; weak D call: TRBD1 (5 bases). Germline-derived CDR1 and CDR2 are SGHAT and FQNNGV. Trimming took off 5 bases at V and 8 bases at J, with 12 bases between the two ends. The CDR3 length is 12 residues. CDR3 DNA sequence: TGTGCCAGCAGCCCAAATCACAGGGAAGCTTTCTTT. It yields the protein CASSPNHREAFF.

This clone was observed a handful of times. This chain joins TRBV11-2 and TRBJ1-1; D unclear. The CDR3 covers 13 residues. Germline V gene sequence: CDR1 SGHAT, CDR2 FQNNGV. The V and J ends lost 3 bases and 5 bases respectively, with 10 bases between them. CDR3 DNA: TGTGCCAGCAGCTTTTCACTCTTGACTGAAGCTTTCTTT. It specifies CASSFSLLTEAFF.

As concerns this clone: Other DNA sequences within the sample encode an identical CDR3. V gene TRBV19 combines with J gene TRBJ1-1, with 8 bases fitting TRBD1. The junction had 2 bases not matched to a gene; V was cut back by 4 bases and J by 1 base. This CDR3 is 14 amino acids long. Germline assignment: CDR1 LNHDA and CDR2 SQIVND (reference sequence). As DNA, the CDR3 is TGTGCCAGTAGTAGAGACAGGGGGAACACTGAAGCTTTCTTT. The encoded protein is CASSRDRGNTEAFF.

The V and J genes are TRBV30 and TRBJ2-3; tentatively, D is TRBD2 (5 bases). The CDR3 covers 14 residues. Trimming pared 4 bases from V and 1 base from J, leaving 12 bases between. CDR1 GTSNPN and CDR2 SVGIG come from the germline V gene (reference sequence). The CDR3 loop is CAWMSGKGTDTQYF. CDR3 in DNA: TGTGCCTGGATGAGCGGTAAGGGCACAGATACGCAGTATTTT.